This is a list of T cell receptor beta chains from one sample in a study of cytomegalovirus exposure and HLA in healthy donors. Clones were read by immunoSEQ multiplex PCR, and TCRdb kept only the in-frame ones, dropping some. There are about 59,000 clones in the sample, with less than 6% held by the top ten. The source material was PBMCs. These receptors were collected from a young man in good health and CMV-seropositive. Each CDR3 is given with its conserved first and last residue. A D gene is named only where the DNA matches it firmly.

v_gene	j_gene	d_gene	CDR3nt	CDR3aa
TRBV29-1	TRBJ2-7	NA	TGCAGCGTTGTGGACTTCTACGAGCAGTACTTC	CSVVDFYEQYF
TRBV6-5	TRBJ2-5	TRBD2	TGTGCCAGCAGTCTAGCGGGAGGGATCCAAGAGACCCAGTACTTC	CASSLAGGIQETQYF
TRBV5-4	TRBJ2-7	NA	TGTGCCAGCAGCGGGGGCGGGGGTCCAGCCTACGAGCAGTACTTC	CASSGGGGPAYEQYF
TRBV18	TRBJ1-1	NA	TGTGCCAGCTCACGAATGGCGGCCGGAAACACTGAAGCTTTCTTT	CASSRMAAGNTEAFF
TRBV27	TRBJ2-3	TRBD2	TGTGCCAGTACATTGAGACTAGCGGGCCGAGATACGCAGTATTTT	CASTLRLAGRDTQYF
TRBV28	TRBJ1-1	NA	TGTGCCAGCAGCAAACTAGGGCGGACGACTGAAGCTTTCTTT	CASSKLGRTTEAFF
TRBV18	TRBJ2-3	TRBD2	TGTGCCAGCTCACCGGGACTAGCGGGACCACAAAATAGCACAGATACGCAGTATTTT	CASSPGLAGPQNSTDTQYF
TRBV7-3	TRBJ2-3	NA	TGTGCCTACCGGCGCGGGGAGAGCACAGATACGCAGTATTTT	CAYRRGESTDTQYF
TRBV6-5	TRBJ1-6	NA	TGTGCCCTCGGGGAGGGGTATAATTCACCCCTCCACTTT	CALGEGYNSPLHF
TRBV6-1	TRBJ2-3	NA	TGTGCCAGCAGGGGGACACTTGGAGATACGCAGTATTTT	CASRGTLGDTQYF
TRBV7-3	TRBJ2-3	NA	TGTGCCAGCAGCTTAATGTCTGCTAGCAGCACAGATACGCAGTATTTT	CASSLMSASSTDTQYF
TRBV19	TRBJ1-5	NA	TGTGCCAGTAGTATCCAACAGGGCAGGAGGCAGCCCCAGCATTTT	CASSIQQGRRQPQHF
TRBV18	TRBJ1-4	NA	TGTGCCAGCCAGAGGGATACTAATGAAAAACTGTTTTTT	CASQRDTNEKLFF
TRBV30	TRBJ2-5	NA	TGTGCCTGGAGTGTGTTGGGCAGGGGGGTTGGAGAGACCCAGTACTTC	CAWSVLGRGVGETQYF
TRBV6-1	TRBJ2-7	NA	TGTGCCAGCAGCGTATATAGCGGCAGCTCCTACGAGCAGTACTTC	CASSVYSGSSYEQYF
TRBV19	TRBJ1-2	NA	TGTGCCAGTAGTAATCCCCTGGGTGACAGCTATGGCTACACCTTC	CASSNPLGDSYGYTF
TRBV13	TRBJ2-3	NA	TGTGCCAGCAGCTTAACTGCCCGAAGCACAGATACGCAGTATTTT	CASSLTARSTDTQYF
TRBV15	TRBJ2-5	NA	TGTGCCACCAGCAGAGACAGGGTAGCGGCGAGAGAGACCCAGTACTTC	CATSRDRVAARETQYF
TRBV6-5	TRBJ2-1	NA	TGTGCCAGCAGCGGGGGAGGCTCCTACAATGAGCAGTTCTTC	CASSGGGSYNEQFF
TRBV29-1	TRBJ2-2	NA	TGCAGCGTTGAAGTGGGAGACGCCGCGAACACCGGGGAGCTGTTTTTT	CSVEVGDAANTGELFF
TRBV29-1	TRBJ2-7	TRBD1	TGCAGCCCGGAGCCCGGACAGGGGATCTACGAGCAGTACTTC	CSPEPGQGIYEQYF
TRBV5-1	TRBJ2-6	TRBD1	TGCGCCAGCAGCTTGGGCTGGGTCGGGACAGCAGACTCTGGGGCCAACGTCCTGACTTTC	CASSLGWVGTADSGANVLTF
TRBV6-1	TRBJ2-7	TRBD1	TGTGCCAGCAGTGATCCTACAGGGGGCGAGCAGTACTTC	CASSDPTGGEQYF
TRBV6-5	TRBJ2-5	TRBD1	TGTGCCAGCACCAAGGGGACAGGGGAACAAGAGACCCAGTACTTC	CASTKGTGEQETQYF
TRBV29-1	TRBJ2-7	NA	TGCAGCGTTGGGGGCAGGGGCTACGAGCAGTACTTC	CSVGGRGYEQYF
TRBV6-5	TRBJ1-1	TRBD1	TGTGCCAGCAGTTATTCGCTAGGACAGGGGGGGACTGAAGCTTTCTTT	CASSYSLGQGGTEAFF
TRBV4-2	TRBJ2-1	TRBD2	TGTGCCAGCAGCCAAGATGCGGCGGGGGGCTCCAATGAGCAGTTCTTC	CASSQDAAGGSNEQFF
TRBV2	TRBJ2-4	NA	TGTGCCAGCAGTGAGAGGAGGCAGAACATTCAGTACTTC	CASSERRQNIQYF
TRBV4-1	TRBJ1-2	TRBD1	TGCGCCAGCAGCCATCCCCTCCTACAGGGGAGCTATGGCTACACCTTC	CASSHPLLQGSYGYTF
TRBV6-1	TRBJ2-1	NA	TGTGCCAGCAGTGAAGCGGGAGGCTCCGACAATGAGCAGTTCTTC	CASSEAGGSDNEQFF
TRBV6-1	TRBJ2-3	TRBD2	TGTGCCAGTAGTGTCGGGCGGGAGCCAGATACGCAGTATTTT	CASSVGREPDTQYF
TRBV4-2	TRBJ1-3	NA	TGTGCCAGCAGCCAAGATGGTCCCGGCTCTGGAAACACCATATATTTT	CASSQDGPGSGNTIYF
TRBV29-1	TRBJ1-2	TRBD1	TGCAGCGTTGACAGGGGGCGCAATGGCTACACCTTC	CSVDRGRNGYTF
TRBV5-1	TRBJ2-7	TRBD2	TGCGCCAGCAGCTTCGGGACTAGCGGGGGGGCACTATCCTACGAGCAGTACTTC	CASSFGTSGGALSYEQYF
TRBV25-1	TRBJ2-2	TRBD1	TGTGCCAGCAGTGAAGACAGGGTGTGGACCGGGGAGCTGTTTTTT	CASSEDRVWTGELFF
TRBV7-9	TRBJ1-2	NA	TGTGCCAGCAGCTTAGACGGAGCTAACTATGGCTACACCTTC	CASSLDGANYGYTF
TRBV4-2	TRBJ2-2	TRBD1	TGTGCCAGCAGCACCGGGACAGGGGGTGCCGGGGAGCTGTTTTTT	CASSTGTGGAGELFF
TRBV5-1	TRBJ2-1	TRBD2	TGCGCCAGCACCGAACCTAGCGGAAGCTCCTACAATGAGCAGTTCTTC	CASTEPSGSSYNEQFF
TRBV30	TRBJ1-5	NA	TGTGCCCTTCAACAGGGCGAGAATCAGCCCCAGCATTTT	CALQQGENQPQHF
TRBV9	TRBJ2-1	TRBD2	TGTGCCAGCAGCGGATCAGCGGGAGGGGGCAATGAGCAGTTCTTC	CASSGSAGGGNEQFF
TRBV5-1	TRBJ2-2	NA	TGCGCCAGCAGCTTGGAACCAGTTTACACCGGGGAGCTGTTTTTT	CASSLEPVYTGELFF
TRBV5-1	TRBJ2-7	TRBD2	TGCGCCAGCAGCTTGGCGGGACTAGCGGGGGGGCACGAGCAGTACTTC	CASSLAGLAGGHEQYF
TRBV30	TRBJ2-7	NA	TGTGCCTGGAGTCAAATCTACGAGCAGTACTTC	CAWSQIYEQYF
TRBV6-4	TRBJ2-1	NA	TGTGCCAGCAGTGACAGCTCCGACAATGAGCAGTTCTTC	CASSDSSDNEQFF
TRBV6-5	TRBJ2-3	TRBD2	TGTGCCAGCAGTTATGGGACTAGCGGGAGCACAGATACGCAGTATTTT	CASSYGTSGSTDTQYF
TRBV4-1	TRBJ1-2	TRBD1	TGCGCCAGCAGCCACCCTTCGGGCAGGGGGTCGGATAACTATGGCTACACCTTC	CASSHPSGRGSDNYGYTF
TRBV12-5	TRBJ2-3	NA	TGTGCTAGTGGCCCAACCGGGGGCACAGATACGCAGTATTTT	CASGPTGGTDTQYF
TRBV18	TRBJ1-2	TRBD1	TGTGCCAGCTCACCCGTCGAGGGGGCAGACTATGGCTACACCTTC	CASSPVEGADYGYTF
TRBV7-9	TRBJ2-7	TRBD2	TGTGCCAGCAGCTGGACTAGCGGTTCCTACGAGCAGTACTTC	CASSWTSGSYEQYF
TRBV5-1	TRBJ2-5	TRBD1	TGCGCCAGCAGCTTACAGGGGGGAGAGACCCAGTACTTC	CASSLQGGETQYF
TRBV9	TRBJ2-7	TRBD1	TGTGCCAGCAGCGCCGGGACAGGGAGCTCCTACGAGCAGTACTTC	CASSAGTGSSYEQYF
TRBV11-3	TRBJ2-7	TRBD2	TGTGCCAGCAGCTTAGAATGGGGCAGCGGGAGGGCCGCAAACATCTACGAGCAGTACTTC	CASSLEWGSGRAANIYEQYF
TRBV7-6	TRBJ2-3	TRBD1	TGTGCCAGCAGCTTAGGAAGGGGGCCCACAGATACGCAGTATTTT	CASSLGRGPTDTQYF
TRBV18	TRBJ1-1	TRBD1	TGTGCCAGCTCACCGGGGACAGACACTACTGAAGCTTTCTTT	CASSPGTDTTEAFF
TRBV18	TRBJ1-2	TRBD1	TGTGCCAGCTCAGTAACCAGGGGGGACGGCTACACCTTC	CASSVTRGDGYTF
TRBV20-1	TRBJ2-7	NA	TGCAGTGCTATGCGAGGGGGCGAGCAGTACTTC	CSAMRGGEQYF
TRBV19	TRBJ2-7	TRBD1	TGTGCCAGTAGCGCTACCTCAGGGGGCGAGCAGTACTTC	CASSATSGGEQYF
TRBV9	TRBJ2-3	NA	TGTGCCAGCAGCGTCAGTGTTTCGGGTCGCGGGGCAGATACGCAGTATTTT	CASSVSVSGRGADTQYF
TRBV30	TRBJ1-2	NA	TGTGCCTGGATGTTGGGGGGGACTAACTATGGCTACACCTTC	CAWMLGGTNYGYTF